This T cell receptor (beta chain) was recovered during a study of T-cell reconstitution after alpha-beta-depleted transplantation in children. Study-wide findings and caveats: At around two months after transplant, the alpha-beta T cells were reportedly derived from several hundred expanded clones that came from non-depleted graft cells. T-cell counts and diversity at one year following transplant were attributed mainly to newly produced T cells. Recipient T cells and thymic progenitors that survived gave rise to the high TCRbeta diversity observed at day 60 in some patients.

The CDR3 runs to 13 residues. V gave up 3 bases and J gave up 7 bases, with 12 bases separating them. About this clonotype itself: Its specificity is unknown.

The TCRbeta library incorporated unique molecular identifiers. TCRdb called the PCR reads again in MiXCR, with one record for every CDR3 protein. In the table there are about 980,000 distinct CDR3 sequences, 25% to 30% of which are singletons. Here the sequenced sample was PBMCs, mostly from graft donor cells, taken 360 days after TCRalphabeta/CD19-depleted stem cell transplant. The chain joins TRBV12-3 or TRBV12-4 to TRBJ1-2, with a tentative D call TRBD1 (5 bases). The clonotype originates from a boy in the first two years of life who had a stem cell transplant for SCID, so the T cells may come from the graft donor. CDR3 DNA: TGTGCCAGCAGTTTTCAGGCAGGGTCTGGCTACACCTTC. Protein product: CASSFQAGSGYTF.